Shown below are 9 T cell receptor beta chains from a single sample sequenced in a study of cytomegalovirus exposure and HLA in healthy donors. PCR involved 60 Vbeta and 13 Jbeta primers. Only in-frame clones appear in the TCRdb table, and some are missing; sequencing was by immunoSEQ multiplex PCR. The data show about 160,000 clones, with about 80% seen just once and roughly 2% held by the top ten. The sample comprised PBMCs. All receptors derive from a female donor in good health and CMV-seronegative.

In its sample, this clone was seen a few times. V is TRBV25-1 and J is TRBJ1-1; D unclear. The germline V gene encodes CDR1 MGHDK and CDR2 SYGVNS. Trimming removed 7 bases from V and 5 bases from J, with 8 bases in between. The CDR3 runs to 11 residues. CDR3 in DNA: TGTGCCAGCATTAGATCGACTGAAGCTTTCTTT. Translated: CASIRSTEAFF.

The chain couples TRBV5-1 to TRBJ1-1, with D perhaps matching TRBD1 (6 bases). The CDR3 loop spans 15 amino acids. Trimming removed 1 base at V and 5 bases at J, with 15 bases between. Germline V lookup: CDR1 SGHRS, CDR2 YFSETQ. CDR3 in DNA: TGCGCCAGCAGCTTGATTACAGGGAGAGGAACTGAAGCTTTCTTT. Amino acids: CASSLITGRGTEAFF.

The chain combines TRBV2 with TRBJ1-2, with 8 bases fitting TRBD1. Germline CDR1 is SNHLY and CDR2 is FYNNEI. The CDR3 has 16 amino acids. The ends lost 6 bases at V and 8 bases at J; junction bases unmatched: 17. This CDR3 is CASRETTGGLTRGYTF. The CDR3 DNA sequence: TGTGCCAGCAGAGAGACTACAGGGGGGTTGACGCGGGGCTACACCTTC.

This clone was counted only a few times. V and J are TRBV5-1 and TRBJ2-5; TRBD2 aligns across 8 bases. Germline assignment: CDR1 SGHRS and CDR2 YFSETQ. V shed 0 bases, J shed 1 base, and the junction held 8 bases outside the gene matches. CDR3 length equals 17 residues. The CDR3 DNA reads TGCGCCAGCAGCTTGGTCCTAGCGGGTGGTTCCCAAGAGACCCAGTACTTC. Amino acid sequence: CASSLVLAGGSQETQYF.

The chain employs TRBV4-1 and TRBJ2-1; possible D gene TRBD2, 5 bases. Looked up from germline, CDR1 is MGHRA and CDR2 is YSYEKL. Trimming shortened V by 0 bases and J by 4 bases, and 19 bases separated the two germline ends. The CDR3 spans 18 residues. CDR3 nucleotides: TGCGCCAGCAGCCAAGACTCCCGCGGGTTTGGATGGTACAATGAGCAGTTCTTC. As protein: CASSQDSRGFGWYNEQFF.

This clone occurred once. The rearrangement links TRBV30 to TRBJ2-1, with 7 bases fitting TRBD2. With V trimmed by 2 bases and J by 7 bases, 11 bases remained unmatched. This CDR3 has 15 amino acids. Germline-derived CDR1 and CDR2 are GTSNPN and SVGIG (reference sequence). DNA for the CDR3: TGTGCCTGGAGTTTAATGGGCGGGAGAGGAAATGAGCAGTTCTTC. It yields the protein CAWSLMGGRGNEQFF.

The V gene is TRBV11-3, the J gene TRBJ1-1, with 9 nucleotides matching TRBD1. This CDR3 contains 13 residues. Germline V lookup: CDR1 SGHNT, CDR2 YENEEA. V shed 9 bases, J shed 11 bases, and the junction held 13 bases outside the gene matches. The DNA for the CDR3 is TGTGCCAGAAGCCCGGGACAGGGAGCTTGCGCTTTCTTT. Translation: CARSPGQGACAFF.

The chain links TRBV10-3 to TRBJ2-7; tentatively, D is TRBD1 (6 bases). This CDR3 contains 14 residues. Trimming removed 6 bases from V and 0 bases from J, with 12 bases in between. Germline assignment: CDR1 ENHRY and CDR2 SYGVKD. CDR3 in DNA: TGTGCCATCAGACAGGGCAAGGGCTCCTACGAGCAGTACTTC. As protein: CAIRQGKGSYEQYF.

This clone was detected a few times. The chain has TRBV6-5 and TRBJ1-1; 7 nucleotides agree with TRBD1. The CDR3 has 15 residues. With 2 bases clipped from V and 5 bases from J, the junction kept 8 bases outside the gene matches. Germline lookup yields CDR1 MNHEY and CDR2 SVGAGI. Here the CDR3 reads CASSYKGGAGTEAFF. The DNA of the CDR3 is TGTGCCAGCAGTTACAAAGGGGGCGCGGGTACTGAAGCTTTCTTT.